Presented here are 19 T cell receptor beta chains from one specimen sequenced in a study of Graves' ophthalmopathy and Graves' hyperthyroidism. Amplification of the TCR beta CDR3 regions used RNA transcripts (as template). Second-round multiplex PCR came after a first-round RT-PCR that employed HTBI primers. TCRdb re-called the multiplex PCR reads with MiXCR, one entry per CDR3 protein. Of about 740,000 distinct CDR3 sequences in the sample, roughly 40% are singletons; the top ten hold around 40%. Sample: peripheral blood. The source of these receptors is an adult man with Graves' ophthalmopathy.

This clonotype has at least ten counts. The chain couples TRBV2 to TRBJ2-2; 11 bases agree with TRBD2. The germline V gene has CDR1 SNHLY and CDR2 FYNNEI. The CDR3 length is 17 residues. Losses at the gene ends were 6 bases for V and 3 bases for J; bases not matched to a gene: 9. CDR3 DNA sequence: TGTGCCAGCAGCACGGCTAGCGGGAGGATGGACACCGGGGAGCTGTTTTTT. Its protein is CASSTASGRMDTGELFF.

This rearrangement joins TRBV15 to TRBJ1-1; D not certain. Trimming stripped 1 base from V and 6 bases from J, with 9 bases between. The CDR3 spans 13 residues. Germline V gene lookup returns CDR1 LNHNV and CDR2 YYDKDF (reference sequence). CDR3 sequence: CATSRVLSAEAFF. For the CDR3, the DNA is TGTGCCACCAGCAGAGTCCTTTCCGCTGAAGCTTTCTTT.

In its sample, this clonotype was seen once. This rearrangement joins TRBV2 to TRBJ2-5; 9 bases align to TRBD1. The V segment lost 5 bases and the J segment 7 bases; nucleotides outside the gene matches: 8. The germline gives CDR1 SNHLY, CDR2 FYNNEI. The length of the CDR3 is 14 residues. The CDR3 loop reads CASSWGTGSVTQYF. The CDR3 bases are TGTGCCAGCAGTTGGGGGACAGGGTCAGTGACCCAGTACTTC.

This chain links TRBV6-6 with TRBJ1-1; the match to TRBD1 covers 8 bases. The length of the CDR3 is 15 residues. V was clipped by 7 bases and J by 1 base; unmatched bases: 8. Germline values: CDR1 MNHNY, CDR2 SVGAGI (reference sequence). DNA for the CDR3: TGTGCCAGCACCCTAGTCGGGACAGGGAACACTGAAGCTTTCTTT. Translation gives CASTLVGTGNTEAFF.

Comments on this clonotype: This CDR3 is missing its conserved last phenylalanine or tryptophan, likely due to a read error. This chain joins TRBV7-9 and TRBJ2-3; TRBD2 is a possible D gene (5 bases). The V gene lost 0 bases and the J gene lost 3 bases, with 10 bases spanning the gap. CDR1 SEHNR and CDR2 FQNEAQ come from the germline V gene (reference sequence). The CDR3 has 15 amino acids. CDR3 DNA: TGTGCCAGCAGCTTAGCGAGGACTGCGACAGATACGCAGTATTTG. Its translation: CASSLARTATDTQYL.

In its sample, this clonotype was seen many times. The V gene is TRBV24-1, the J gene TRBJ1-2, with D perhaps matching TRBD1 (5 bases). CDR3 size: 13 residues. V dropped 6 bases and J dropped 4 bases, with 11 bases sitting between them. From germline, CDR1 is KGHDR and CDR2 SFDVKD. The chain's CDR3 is CATSLHQGYGYTF. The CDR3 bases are TGTGCCACCAGTCTACACCAGGGCTATGGCTACACCTTC.

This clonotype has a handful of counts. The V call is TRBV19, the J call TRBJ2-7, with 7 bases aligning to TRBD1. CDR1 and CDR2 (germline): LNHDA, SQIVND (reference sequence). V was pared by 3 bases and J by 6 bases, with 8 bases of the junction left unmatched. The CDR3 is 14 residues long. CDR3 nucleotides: TGTGCCAGTAGTATCGACAGGGCACTAAGCGAGCAGTACTTC. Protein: CASSIDRALSEQYF.

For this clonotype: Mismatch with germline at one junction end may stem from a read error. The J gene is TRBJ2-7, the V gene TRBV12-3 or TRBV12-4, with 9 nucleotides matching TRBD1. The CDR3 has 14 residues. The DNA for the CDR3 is TGTGCCAGCACCTCCGGGACAGGGTCCTCCGAGCAGTACTTC. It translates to CASTSGTGSSEQYF.

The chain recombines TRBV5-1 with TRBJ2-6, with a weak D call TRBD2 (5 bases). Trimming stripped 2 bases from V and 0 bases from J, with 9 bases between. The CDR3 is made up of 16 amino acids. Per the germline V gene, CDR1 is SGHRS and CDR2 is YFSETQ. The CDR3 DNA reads TGCGCCAGCAGCTTACAGCGGTCCTCTGGGGCCAACGTCCTGACTTTC. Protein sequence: CASSLQRSSGANVLTF.

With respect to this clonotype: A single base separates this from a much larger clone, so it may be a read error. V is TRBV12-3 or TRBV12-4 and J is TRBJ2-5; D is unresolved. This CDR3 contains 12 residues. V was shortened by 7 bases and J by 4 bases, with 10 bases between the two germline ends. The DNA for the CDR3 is TGTGCCAGCAAGGCCCCACCAGAGACCCAGTACTTC. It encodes CASKAPPETQYF.

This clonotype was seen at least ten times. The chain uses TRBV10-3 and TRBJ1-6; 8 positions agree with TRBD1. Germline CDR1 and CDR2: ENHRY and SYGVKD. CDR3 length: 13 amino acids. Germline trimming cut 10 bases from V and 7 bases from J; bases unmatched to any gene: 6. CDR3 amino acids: CATWGQENSPLHF. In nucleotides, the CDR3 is TGTGCCACATGGGGACAGGAGAATTCACCCCTCCACTTT.

Here the CDR3 reads CASSQDSHSYEQYF. In nucleotides, the CDR3 is TGTGCCAGCAGCCAAGACTCCCACTCCTACGAGCAGTACTTC. This rearrangement joins TRBV14 to TRBJ2-7; D is undetermined. The germline V gene encodes CDR1 SGHDN and CDR2 FVKESK. Deletions cut 0 bases from V and 0 bases from J, with 6 bases between. This CDR3 is built from 14 residues.

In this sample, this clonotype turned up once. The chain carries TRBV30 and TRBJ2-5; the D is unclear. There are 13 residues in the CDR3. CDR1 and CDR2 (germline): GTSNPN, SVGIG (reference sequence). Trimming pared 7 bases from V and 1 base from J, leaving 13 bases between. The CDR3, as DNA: TGTGCCTCTAACTGGCAGGTCCAAGAGACCCAGTACTTC. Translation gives CASNWQVQETQYF.

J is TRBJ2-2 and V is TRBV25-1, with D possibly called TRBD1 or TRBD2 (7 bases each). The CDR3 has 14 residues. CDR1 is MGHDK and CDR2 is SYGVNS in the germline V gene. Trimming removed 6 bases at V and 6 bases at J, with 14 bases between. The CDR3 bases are TGTGCCAGCAGCTTGACAGGGAGGGCCGGGGAGCTGTTTTTT. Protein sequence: CASSLTGRAGELFF.

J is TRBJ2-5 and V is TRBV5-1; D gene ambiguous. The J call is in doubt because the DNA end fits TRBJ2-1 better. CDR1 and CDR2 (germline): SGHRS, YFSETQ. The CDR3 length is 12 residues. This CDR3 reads CASSLALNEQFF. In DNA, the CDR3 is TGCGCCAGCAGCTTGGCCTTGAATGAGCAGTTCTTC.

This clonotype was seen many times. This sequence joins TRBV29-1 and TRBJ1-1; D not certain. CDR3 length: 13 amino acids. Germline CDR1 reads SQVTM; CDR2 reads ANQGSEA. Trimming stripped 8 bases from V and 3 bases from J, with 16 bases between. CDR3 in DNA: TGCAGCCTATCGAACGCGGAACACACTGAAGCTTTCTTT. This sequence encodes CSLSNAEHTEAFF.

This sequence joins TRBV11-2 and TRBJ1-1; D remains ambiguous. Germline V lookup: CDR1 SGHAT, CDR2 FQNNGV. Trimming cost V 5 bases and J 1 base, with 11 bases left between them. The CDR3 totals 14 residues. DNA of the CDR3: TGTGCCAGCAGCACGGAAGGACGGAACACTGAAGCTTTCTTT. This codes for CASSTEGRNTEAFF. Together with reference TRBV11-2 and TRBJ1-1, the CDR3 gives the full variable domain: EAGVAQSPRYKIIEKRQSVAFWCNPISGHATLYWYQQILGQGPKLLIQFQNNGVVDDSQLPKDRFSAERLKGVDSTLKIQPAKLEDSAVYLCASSTEGRNTEAFFGQGTRLTVV.

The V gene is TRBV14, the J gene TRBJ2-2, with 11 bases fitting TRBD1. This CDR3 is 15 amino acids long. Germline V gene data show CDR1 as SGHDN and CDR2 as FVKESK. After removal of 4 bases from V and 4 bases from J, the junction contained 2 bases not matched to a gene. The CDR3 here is CASSRTGGVTGELFF. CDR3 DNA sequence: TGTGCCAGCAGCCGGACAGGGGGCGTCACCGGGGAGCTGTTTTTT.

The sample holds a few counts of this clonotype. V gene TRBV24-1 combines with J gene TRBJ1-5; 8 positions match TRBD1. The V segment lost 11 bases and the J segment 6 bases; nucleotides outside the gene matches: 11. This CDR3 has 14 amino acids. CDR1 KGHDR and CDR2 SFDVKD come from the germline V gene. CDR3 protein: CASSYDRGAQPQHF. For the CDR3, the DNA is TGTGCCAGCAGCTATGACAGGGGAGCTCAGCCCCAGCATTTT.